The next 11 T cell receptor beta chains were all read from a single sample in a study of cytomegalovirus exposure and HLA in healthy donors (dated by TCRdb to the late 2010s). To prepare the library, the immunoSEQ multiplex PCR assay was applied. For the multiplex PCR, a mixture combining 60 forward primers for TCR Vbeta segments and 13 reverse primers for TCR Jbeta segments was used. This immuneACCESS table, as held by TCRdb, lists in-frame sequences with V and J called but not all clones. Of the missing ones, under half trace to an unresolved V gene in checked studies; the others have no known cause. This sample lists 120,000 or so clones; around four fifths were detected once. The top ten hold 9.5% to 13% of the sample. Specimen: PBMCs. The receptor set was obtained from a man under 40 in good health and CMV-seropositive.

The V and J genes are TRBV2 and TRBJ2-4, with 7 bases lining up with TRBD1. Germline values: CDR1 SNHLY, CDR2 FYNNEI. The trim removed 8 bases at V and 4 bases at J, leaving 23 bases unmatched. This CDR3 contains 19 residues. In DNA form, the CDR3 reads TGTGCCAGCGGACAGGAGCAAGGCCCATCCCTTCAAACAAAAAACATTCAGTACTTC. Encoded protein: CASGQEQGPSLQTKNIQYF.

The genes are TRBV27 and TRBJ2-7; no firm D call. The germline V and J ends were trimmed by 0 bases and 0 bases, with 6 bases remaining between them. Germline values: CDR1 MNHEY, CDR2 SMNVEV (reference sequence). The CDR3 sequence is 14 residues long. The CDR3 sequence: CASSLSVSSYEQYF. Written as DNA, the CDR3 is TGTGCCAGCAGTTTATCGGTGAGCTCCTACGAGCAGTACTTC.

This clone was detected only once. CDR3 loop: CASSYEGTGYEQYF. The DNA of the CDR3 is TGTGCCAGCAGTTATGAGGGGACTGGCTACGAGCAGTACTTC. The genes are TRBV6-5 and TRBJ2-7, with D perhaps TRBD2 (6 bases). V was pared by 3 bases and J by 3 bases, with 12 bases between. CDR3 length: 14 residues. From germline, CDR1 is MNHEY and CDR2 SVGAGI.

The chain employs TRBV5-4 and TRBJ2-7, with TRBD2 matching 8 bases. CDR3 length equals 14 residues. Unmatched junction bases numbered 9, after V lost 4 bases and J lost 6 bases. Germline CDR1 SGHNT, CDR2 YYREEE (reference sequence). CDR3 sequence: CASSPGTSRFEQYF. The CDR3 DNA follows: TGTGCCAGCAGCCCAGGGACTAGTCGTTTCGAGCAGTACTTC.

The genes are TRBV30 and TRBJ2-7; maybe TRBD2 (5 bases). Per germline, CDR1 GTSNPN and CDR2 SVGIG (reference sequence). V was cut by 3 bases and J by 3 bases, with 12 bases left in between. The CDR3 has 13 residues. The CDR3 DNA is TGTGCCTGGAGCTGGGGAGCTGACTACGAGCAGTACTTC. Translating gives CAWSWGADYEQYF.

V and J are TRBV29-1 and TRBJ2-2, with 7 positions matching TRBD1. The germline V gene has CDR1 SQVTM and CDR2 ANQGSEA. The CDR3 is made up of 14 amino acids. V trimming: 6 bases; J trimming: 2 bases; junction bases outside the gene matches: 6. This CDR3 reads CSVYGTVNTGELFF. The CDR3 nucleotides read TGCAGCGTCTACGGGACAGTCAACACCGGGGAGCTGTTTTTT.

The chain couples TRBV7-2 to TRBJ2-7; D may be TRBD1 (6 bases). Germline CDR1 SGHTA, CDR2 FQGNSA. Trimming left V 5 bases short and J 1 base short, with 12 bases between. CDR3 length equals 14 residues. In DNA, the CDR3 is TGTGCCAGCAGCCGGGACAACCCTTCCTACGAGCAGTACTTC. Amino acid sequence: CASSRDNPSYEQYF.

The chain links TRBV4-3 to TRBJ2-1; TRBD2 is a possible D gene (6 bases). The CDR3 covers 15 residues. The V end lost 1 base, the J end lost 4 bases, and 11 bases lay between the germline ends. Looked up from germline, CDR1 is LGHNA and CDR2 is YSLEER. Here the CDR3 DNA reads TGCGCCAGCAGCCAAGGACTAGGGGATTACAATGAGCAGTTCTTC. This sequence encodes CASSQGLGDYNEQFF.

This CDR3 reads CASSTRLAGDLYTGELFF. The DNA of the CDR3 is TGTGCCAGCAGTACAAGACTAGCGGGAGATCTTTACACCGGGGAGCTGTTTTTT. The gene calls are TRBV27 and TRBJ2-2, with 12 bases aligning to TRBD2. V shed 5 bases, J shed 3 bases, and the junction held 10 bases outside the gene matches. Germline CDR1 is MNHEY and CDR2 is SMNVEV (reference sequence). The CDR3 covers 18 residues.

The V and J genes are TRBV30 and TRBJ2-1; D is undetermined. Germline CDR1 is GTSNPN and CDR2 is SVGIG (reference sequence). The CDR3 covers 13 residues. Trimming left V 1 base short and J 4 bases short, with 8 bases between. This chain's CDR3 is CAWSATEYNEQFF. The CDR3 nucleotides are TGTGCCTGGAGTGCAACGGAGTACAATGAGCAGTTCTTC.

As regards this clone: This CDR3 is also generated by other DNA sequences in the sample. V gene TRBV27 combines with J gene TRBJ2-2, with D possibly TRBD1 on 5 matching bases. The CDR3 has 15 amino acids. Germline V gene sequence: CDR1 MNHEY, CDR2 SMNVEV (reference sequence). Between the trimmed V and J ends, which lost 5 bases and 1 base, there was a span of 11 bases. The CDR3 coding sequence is TGTGCCAGCAGTCCCCGGCAGGGGAACACCGGGGAGCTGTTTTTT. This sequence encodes CASSPRQGNTGELFF.